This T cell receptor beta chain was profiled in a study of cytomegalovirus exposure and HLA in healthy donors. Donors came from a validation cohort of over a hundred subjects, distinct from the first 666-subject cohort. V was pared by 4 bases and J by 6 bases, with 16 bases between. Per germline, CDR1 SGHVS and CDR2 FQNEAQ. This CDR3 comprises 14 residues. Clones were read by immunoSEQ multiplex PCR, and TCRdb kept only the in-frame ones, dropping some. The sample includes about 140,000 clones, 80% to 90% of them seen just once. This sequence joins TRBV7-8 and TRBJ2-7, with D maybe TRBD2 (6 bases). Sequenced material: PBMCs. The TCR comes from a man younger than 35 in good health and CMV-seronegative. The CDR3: CASSSGTVVSEQYF. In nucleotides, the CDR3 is TGTGCCAGCAGCTCTGGGACTGTAGTCTCCGAGCAGTACTTC.